This T cell receptor beta chain was obtained from a study of shared T cell receptors in the human thymus. The protocol was immunoSEQ multiplex PCR, while the TCRdb copy is restricted to in-frame clones and leaves out a portion. Of under 700,000 clones listed, 78% were seen once; the top ten hold around 0.013%. Trimming shortened V by 3 bases and J by 4 bases, and 17 bases separated the two germline ends. Germline CDR1 and CDR2: SEHNR and FQNEAQ (reference sequence). The CDR3 spans 16 residues. This sample was also put to use in a study of human thymus T cells. That source adds: All donors were healthy Finnish infants who were undergoing corrective surgery to treat congenital heart defects. Surgeons resected thymus tissue during corrective heart surgery. In thymic and blood repertoires alike, V and J usage looked biased. There were highly overlapping thymic repertoires among unrelated individuals, as related research reported.

The clonotype originates from a boy under three years old with a congenital heart defect. V is TRBV7-9 and J is TRBJ2-3; D may be TRBD2 (7 bases). The sequencing input was thymocytes. CDR3 coding DNA: TGTGCCAGCAGCTTTATCTGGGGGGGGGCCTCAGATACGCAGTATTTT. Protein: CASSFIWGGASDTQYF.